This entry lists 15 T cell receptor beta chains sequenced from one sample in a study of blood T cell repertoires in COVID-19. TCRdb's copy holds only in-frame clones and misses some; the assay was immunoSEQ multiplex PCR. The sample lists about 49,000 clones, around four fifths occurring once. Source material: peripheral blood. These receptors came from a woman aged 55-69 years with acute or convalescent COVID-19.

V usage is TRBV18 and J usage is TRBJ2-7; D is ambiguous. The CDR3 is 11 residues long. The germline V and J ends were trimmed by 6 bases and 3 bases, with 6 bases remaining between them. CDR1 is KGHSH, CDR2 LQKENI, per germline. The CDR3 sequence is CASSLGYEQYF. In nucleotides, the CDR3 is TGTGCCAGCTCCCTAGGCTACGAGCAGTACTTC.

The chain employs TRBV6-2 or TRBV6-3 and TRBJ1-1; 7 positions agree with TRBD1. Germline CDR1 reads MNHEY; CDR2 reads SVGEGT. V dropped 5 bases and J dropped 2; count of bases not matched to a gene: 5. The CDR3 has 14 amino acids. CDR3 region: CASSTGVGNTEAFF. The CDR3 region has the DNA TGTGCCAGCAGTACAGGGGTGGGAAACACTGAAGCTTTCTTT.

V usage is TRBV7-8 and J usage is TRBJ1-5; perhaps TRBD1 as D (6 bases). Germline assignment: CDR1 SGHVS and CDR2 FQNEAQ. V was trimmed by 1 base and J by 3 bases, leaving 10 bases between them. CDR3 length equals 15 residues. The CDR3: CASSLVGQLNQPQHF. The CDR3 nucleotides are TGTGCCAGCAGCTTAGTAGGACAGCTCAATCAGCCCCAGCATTTT.

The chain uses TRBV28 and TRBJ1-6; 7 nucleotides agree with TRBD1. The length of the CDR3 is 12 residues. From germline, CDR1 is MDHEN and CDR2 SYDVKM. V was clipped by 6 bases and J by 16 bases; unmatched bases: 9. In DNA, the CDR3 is TGTGCCAGCAGCGTACCAGGGGGTCCGCTCCACTTT. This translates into CASSVPGGPLHF.

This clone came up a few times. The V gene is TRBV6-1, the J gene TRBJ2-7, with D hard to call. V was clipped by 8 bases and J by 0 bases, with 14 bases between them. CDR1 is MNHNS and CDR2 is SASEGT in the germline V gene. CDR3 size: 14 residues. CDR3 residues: CASVEQPSSYEQYF. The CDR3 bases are TGTGCCAGCGTCGAACAGCCGAGCTCCTACGAGCAGTACTTC.

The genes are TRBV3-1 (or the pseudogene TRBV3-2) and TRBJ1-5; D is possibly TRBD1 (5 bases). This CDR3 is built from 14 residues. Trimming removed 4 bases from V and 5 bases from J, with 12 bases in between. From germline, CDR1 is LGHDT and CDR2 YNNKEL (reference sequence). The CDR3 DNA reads TGTGCCAGCAGCCCCATCGGGGGGGATCAGCCCCAGCATTTT. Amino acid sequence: CASSPIGGDQPQHF.

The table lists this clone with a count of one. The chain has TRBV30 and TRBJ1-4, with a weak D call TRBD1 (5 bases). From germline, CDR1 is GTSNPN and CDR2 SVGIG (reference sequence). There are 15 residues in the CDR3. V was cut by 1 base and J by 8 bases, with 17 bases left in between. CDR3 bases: TGTGCCTGGAGTGGATGGACATTCAGGCGCGAAAAACTGTTTTTT. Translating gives CAWSGWTFRREKLFF.

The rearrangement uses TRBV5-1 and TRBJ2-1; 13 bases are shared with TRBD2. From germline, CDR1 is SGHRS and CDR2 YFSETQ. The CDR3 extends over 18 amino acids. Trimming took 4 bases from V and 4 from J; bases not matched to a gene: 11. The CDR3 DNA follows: TGCGCCAGCAGCCGCGGGACTAGCGGGGTGAAAGCATACAATGAGCAGTTCTTC. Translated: CASSRGTSGVKAYNEQFF.

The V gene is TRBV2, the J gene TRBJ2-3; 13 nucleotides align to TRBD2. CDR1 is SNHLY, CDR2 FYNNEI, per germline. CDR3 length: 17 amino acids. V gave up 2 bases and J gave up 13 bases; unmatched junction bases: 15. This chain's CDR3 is CASSEPLLAGGLSVKYF. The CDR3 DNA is TGTGCCAGCAGTGAACCCTTACTAGCGGGGGGGCTCAGTGTAAAGTATTTT.

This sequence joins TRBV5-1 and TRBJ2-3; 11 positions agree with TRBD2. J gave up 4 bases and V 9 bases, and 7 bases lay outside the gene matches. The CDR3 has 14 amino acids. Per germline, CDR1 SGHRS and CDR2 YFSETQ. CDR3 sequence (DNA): TGCGCCACCAAAAGGGGACTAGCGGCAGATACGCAGTATTTT. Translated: CATKRGLAADTQYF.

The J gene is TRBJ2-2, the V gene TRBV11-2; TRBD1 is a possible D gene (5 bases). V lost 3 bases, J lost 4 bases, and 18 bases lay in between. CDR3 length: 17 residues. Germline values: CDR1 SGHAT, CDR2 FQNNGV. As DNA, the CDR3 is TGTGCCAGCAGCTTTTCTCACCTAGGGGCCCCCACCGGGGAGCTGTTTTTT. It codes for CASSFSHLGAPTGELFF.

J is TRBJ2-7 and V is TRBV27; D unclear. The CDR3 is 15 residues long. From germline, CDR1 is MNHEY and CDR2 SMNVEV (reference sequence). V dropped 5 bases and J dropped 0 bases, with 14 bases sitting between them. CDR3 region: CASSPGWVVSYEQYF. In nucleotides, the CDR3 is TGTGCCAGCAGTCCCGGGTGGGTGGTCTCCTACGAGCAGTACTTC.

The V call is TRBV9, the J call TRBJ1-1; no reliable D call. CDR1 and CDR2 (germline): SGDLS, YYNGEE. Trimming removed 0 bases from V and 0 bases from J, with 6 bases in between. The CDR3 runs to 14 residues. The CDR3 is CASSVGNMNTEAFF. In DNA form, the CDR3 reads TGTGCCAGCAGCGTAGGTAATATGAACACTGAAGCTTTCTTT.

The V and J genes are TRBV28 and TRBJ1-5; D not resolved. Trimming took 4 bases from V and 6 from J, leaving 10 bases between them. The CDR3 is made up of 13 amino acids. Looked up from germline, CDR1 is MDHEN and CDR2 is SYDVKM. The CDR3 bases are TGTGCCAGCAGTTCGGTGACAAGTCAGCCCCAGCATTTT. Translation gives CASSSVTSQPQHF.

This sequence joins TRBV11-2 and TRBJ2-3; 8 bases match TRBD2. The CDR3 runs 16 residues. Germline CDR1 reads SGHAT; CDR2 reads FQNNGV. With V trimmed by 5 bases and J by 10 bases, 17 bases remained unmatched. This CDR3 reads CASSRTSGTSDRSQYF. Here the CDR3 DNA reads TGTGCCAGCAGCAGAACCTCCGGGACTAGTGACCGTTCGCAGTATTTT. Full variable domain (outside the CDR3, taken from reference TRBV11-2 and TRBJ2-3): EAGVAQSPRYKIIEKRQSVAFWCNPISGHATLYWYQQILGQGPKLLIQFQNNGVVDDSQLPKDRFSAERLKGVDSTLKIQPAKLEDSAVYLCASSRTSGTSDRSQYFGPGTRLTVL.